The rows below give T cell receptor beta chains drawn from one sample of a study of CD8+CD57+ T cells in acquired aplastic anemia. TCRdb reprocessed the reads via MiXCR and lists one record per CDR3 protein. The data show about 160,000 distinct CDR3 sequences, around 75% seen once. The source material was sorted CD4+, CD8+, or CD8+CD57+ T cells (not recorded which) from PBMCs. All receptors derive from a human donor with aplastic anemia. Both conserved end residues are part of each CDR3. The D gene is left open where the match is weak. The size of a clone is reported for some rows only, either as once, few or many, or as a class for expanded clones.

length: 14; V: TRBV10-3; size: NA; D: TRBD1; J: TRBJ1-1; CDR3: CAISSLEGAPEAFF; DNA: TGTGCCATCAGTTCTCTCGAGGGGGCGCCTGAAGCTTTCTTT
length: 15; V: TRBV2; size: NA; D: TRBD1; J: TRBJ1-3; CDR3: CAGQTGDYSGNTIYF; DNA: TGTGCCGGGCAAACAGGGGACTACTCTGGAAACACCATATATTTT
length: 15; V: TRBV7-7; size: NA; D: NA; J: TRBJ2-3; CDR3: CASSLGAGPADTQYF; DNA: TGTGCTAGCAGCTTAGGGGCAGGGCCAGCAGATACGCAGTATTTT
length: 14; V: TRBV7-8; size: NA; D: TRBD1; J: TRBJ2-5; CDR3: CASRLTGGQETQYF; DNA: TGTGCCAGCAGGCTGACAGGGGGGCAAGAGACCCAGTACTTC
length: 14; V: TRBV20-1; size: NA; D: NA; J: TRBJ2-3; CDR3: CSARGGGGSDTQYF; DNA: TGCAGTGCTAGAGGGGGTGGAGGGTCAGATACGCAGTATTTT
length: 14; V: TRBV20-1; size: NA; D: NA; J: TRBJ1-2; CDR3: CSAEGRSLVHGYTF; DNA: TGCAGTGCCGAGGGGCGCAGCCTTGTTCATGGCTACACCTTC
length: 18; V: TRBV20-1; size: NA; D: TRBD2; J: TRBJ2-1; CDR3: CSANAGLAGKSSYNEQFF; DNA: TGCAGTGCTAACGCCGGACTAGCGGGAAAAAGCTCCTACAATGAGCAGTTCTTC
length: 14; V: TRBV7-9; size: NA; D: TRBD1; J: TRBJ2-7; CDR3: CASSGAGTGYEQYF; DNA: TGTGCCAGCAGCGGGGCCGGGACAGGGTACGAGCAGTACTTC
length: 15; V: TRBV28; size: NA; D: TRBD1; J: TRBJ1-2; CDR3: CASSLQGQGWGGYTF; DNA: TGTGCCAGCAGCTTGCAAGGACAGGGCTGGGGTGGCTACACCTTC
length: 15; V: TRBV6-1; size: NA; D: TRBD2; J: TRBJ2-7; CDR3: CASSEPGGSSYEQYF; DNA: TGTGCCAGCAGTGAACCGGGGGGGAGCTCCTACGAGCAGTACTTC
length: 17; V: TRBV10-3; size: NA; D: NA; J: TRBJ1-5; CDR3: CAISEILQGDSNQPQHF; DNA: TGTGCCATCAGTGAAATATTGCAGGGTGATAGCAATCAGCCCCAGCATTTT
length: 12; V: TRBV20-1; size: few; D: TRBD2; J: TRBJ2-7; CDR3: CSASTSGSEQYF; DNA: TGCAGTGCTAGCACTAGCGGGAGCGAGCAGTACTTC
length: 13; V: TRBV28; size: NA; D: NA; J: TRBJ2-7; CDR3: CASTPGHKYEQYF; DNA: TGTGCCAGCACTCCGGGACACAAGTACGAGCAGTACTTC
length: 14; V: TRBV2; size: few; D: TRBD1; J: TRBJ2-1; CDR3: CASRGTGFYNEQFF; DNA: TGTGCCAGCAGGGGGACAGGGTTCTACAATGAGCAGTTCTTC
length: 12; V: TRBV29-1; size: NA; D: NA; J: TRBJ2-5; CDR3: CSVFLSGETQYF; DNA: TGCAGCGTTTTTCTGAGTGGAGAGACCCAGTACTTC
length: 14; V: TRBV6-4; size: few; D: NA; J: TRBJ2-2; CDR3: CASSGTDYTGELFF; DNA: TGTGCCAGCAGTGGGACGGATTACACCGGGGAGCTGTTTTTT
length: 13; V: TRBV9; size: many; D: NA; J: TRBJ1-1; CDR3: CASSLGEVTEAFF; DNA: TGTGCCAGCAGCCTAGGGGAGGTCACTGAAGCTTTCTTT
length: 15; V: TRBV20-1; size: NA; D: TRBD1; J: TRBJ1-2; CDR3: CSARDHRGANYGYTF; DNA: TGCAGTGCTAGAGACCACAGGGGAGCAAACTATGGCTACACCTTC
length: 16; V: TRBV2; size: NA; D: NA; J: TRBJ2-7; CDR3: CASSGYGVTYTYEQYF; DNA: TGTGCCAGCAGTGGTTATGGCGTCACCTATACCTACGAGCAGTACTTC
length: 14; V: TRBV6-2/TRBV6-3; size: NA; D: NA; J: TRBJ1-1; CDR3: CASGQTFTNTEAFF; DNA: TGTGCCAGCGGACAGACGTTCACGAACACTGAAGCTTTCTTT
length: 16; V: TRBV20-1; size: few; D: TRBD2; J: TRBJ2-1; CDR3: CSARDPQRGDYNEQFF; DNA: TGCAGTGCTAGAGATCCCCAGCGGGGGGACTACAATGAGCAGTTCTTC
length: 17; V: TRBV7-2; size: NA; D: TRBD2; J: TRBJ2-7; CDR3: CASSLVSAGLLSYEQYF; DNA: TGTGCCAGCAGCTTAGTCTCAGCGGGACTCCTCTCCTACGAGCAGTACTTC
length: 16; V: TRBV6-2/TRBV6-3; size: NA; D: NA; J: TRBJ2-6; CDR3: CASSYDSGSGANVLTF; DNA: TGTGCCAGCAGTTACGATTCGGGCTCTGGGGCCAACGTCCTGACTTTC
length: 14; V: TRBV20-1; size: NA; D: TRBD1; J: TRBJ2-5; CDR3: CSARKGDRQETQYF; DNA: TGCAGTGCTAGAAAGGGGGACAGGCAAGAGACCCAGTACTTC
length: 16; V: TRBV7-8; size: few; D: TRBD2; J: TRBJ2-1; CDR3: CASSLATGLAYNEQFF; DNA: TGTGCCAGCAGCTTAGCGACCGGACTAGCGTACAATGAGCAGTTCTTC
length: 14; V: TRBV7-9; size: once; D: NA; J: TRBJ1-6; CDR3: CASSFAGRASPLHF; DNA: TGTGCCAGCAGCTTCGCAGGGCGAGCTTCACCCCTCCACTTT
length: 13; V: TRBV6-1; size: NA; D: NA; J: TRBJ2-2; CDR3: CASSSRENGELFF; DNA: TGTGCCAGCAGCTCGAGGGAGAACGGGGAGCTGTTTTTT
length: 10; V: TRBV20-1; size: NA; D: NA; J: TRBJ2-1; CDR3: CSVWRNEQFF; DNA: TGCAGTGTTTGGAGAAATGAGCAGTTCTTC
length: 12; V: TRBV7-3; size: NA; D: NA; J: TRBJ1-1; CDR3: CASTEENTEAFF; DNA: TGTGCCAGCACGGAGGAGAACACTGAAGCTTTCTTT
length: 13; V: TRBV15; size: NA; D: NA; J: TRBJ2-5; CDR3: CATNTDSKETQYF; DNA: TGTGCCACCAATACAGACAGCAAAGAGACCCAGTACTTC
length: 14; V: TRBV12-3/TRBV12-4; size: few; D: NA; J: TRBJ1-5; CDR3: CASSFGSWGQPQHF; DNA: TGTGCCAGCAGTTTCGGGTCATGGGGTCAGCCCCAGCATTTT
length: 13; V: TRBV12-3/TRBV12-4; size: NA; D: NA; J: TRBJ2-7; CDR3: CASSFSGFNEQYF; DNA: TGTGCCAGCAGTTTTTCAGGGTTCAACGAGCAGTACTTC
length: 15; V: TRBV7-3; size: NA; D: TRBD1; J: TRBJ2-2; CDR3: CASSRGTGHTGELFF; DNA: TGTGCCAGCAGCCGGGGGACAGGGCACACCGGGGAGCTGTTTTTT
length: 14; V: TRBV20-1; size: NA; D: NA; J: TRBJ2-2; CDR3: CSARRSQNTGELFF; DNA: TGCAGTGCCCGCCGCTCACAGAACACCGGGGAGCTGTTTTTT
length: 13; V: TRBV2; size: NA; D: NA; J: TRBJ2-7; CDR3: CASSENRSYEQCF; DNA: TGTGCCAGCAGTGAAAACAGATCCTACGAGCAGTGCTTC
length: 16; V: TRBV7-9; size: once; D: TRBD1; J: TRBJ2-2; CDR3: CASSLRPGGGDGELFF; DNA: TGTGCCAGCAGCCTAAGACCAGGGGGCGGAGACGGGGAGCTGTTTTTT
length: 14; V: TRBV20-1; size: NA; D: TRBD2; J: TRBJ2-3; CDR3: CSARALAGPIRTYF; DNA: TGCAGTGCAAGGGCCCTAGCGGGACCGATACGCACGTATTTT
length: 15; V: TRBV19; size: NA; D: NA; J: TRBJ2-3; CDR3: CASSWSDSSTDTQYF; DNA: TGTGCCAGTAGTTGGTCCGACAGTAGCACAGATACGCAGTATTTT
length: 14; V: TRBV7-9; size: once; D: TRBD2; J: TRBJ2-5; CDR3: CASRLGLAEETQYF; DNA: TGTGCCAGCCGTTTGGGACTAGCGGAAGAGACCCAGTACTTC
length: 13; V: TRBV29-1; size: NA; D: NA; J: TRBJ2-3; CDR3: CSVGQGPTDTQYF; DNA: TGCAGCGTTGGGCAGGGACCCACAGATACGCAGTATTTT
length: 15; V: TRBV20-1; size: NA; D: NA; J: TRBJ2-7; CDR3: CSARDWQRSSYERYF; DNA: TGCAGTGCTAGAGATTGGCAACGAAGTTCCTACGAGCGGTACTTC
length: 15; V: TRBV7-2; size: NA; D: TRBD1; J: TRBJ1-1; CDR3: CASSLDPQGRTEAFF; DNA: TGTGCCAGCAGCTTAGACCCACAGGGGAGGACTGAAGCTTTCTTT